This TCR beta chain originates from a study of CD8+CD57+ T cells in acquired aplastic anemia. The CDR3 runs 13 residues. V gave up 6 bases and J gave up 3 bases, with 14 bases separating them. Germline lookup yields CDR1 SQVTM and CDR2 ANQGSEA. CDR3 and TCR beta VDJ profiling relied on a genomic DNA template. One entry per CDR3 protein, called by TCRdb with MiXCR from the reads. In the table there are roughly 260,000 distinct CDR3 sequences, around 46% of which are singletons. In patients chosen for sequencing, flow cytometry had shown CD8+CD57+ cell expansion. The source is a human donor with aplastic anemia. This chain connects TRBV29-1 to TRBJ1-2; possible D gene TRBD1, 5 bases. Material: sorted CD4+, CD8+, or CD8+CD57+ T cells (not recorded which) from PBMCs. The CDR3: CSVEVQGDYGYTF. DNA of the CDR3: TGCAGCGTGGAGGTTCAGGGTGACTATGGCTACACCTTC.